This TCR beta chain is drawn from a study of shared clonotypes between healthy human individuals. Deep-level assay runs were performed. How the authors handled the data: Filtering differed because ImmunoSEQ produced junction-only sequences that carried no quality scores. Generated by immunoSEQ multiplex PCR, the TCRdb table keeps only in-frame clones and is missing some. That table furnishes V, J and clone size, whereas the DNA furnished D and trimming. Of under 1,100,000 clones detected, about 80% appear once; the ten largest clones hold 1.4%. Recent acute infections and vaccinations were absent in the healthy HIV-negative adult donors. Every one of the donors was a Caucasian adult that lived in Nashville, Tennessee. This CDR3 region has 15 residues. Trimming took 3 bases from V and 8 from J, leaving 19 bases between them. Germline CDR1 and CDR2: SGHAT and FQNNGV.

The rearrangement uses TRBV11-2 and TRBJ2-5; TRBD2 is a possible D gene (5 bases). Source material: memory CD4+ T cells sorted from blood. The subset: CD45RA-negative fraction. This receptor was obtained from a young man in good health. The CDR3 nucleotides read TGTGCCAGCAGCTTTGTCTCCGTGCCTCGGGGTACCCAGTACTTC. Encoded protein: CASSFVSVPRGTQYF.